Only one count was recorded for the clone carrying this T cell receptor (beta chain). Its antigen is undetermined. This sample was included in a study of PD-1 blockade in mismatch repair-deficient tumors. Findings of the study overall: Rapid post-treatment expansion, then contraction, generally preceding radiologic response, marked tumor-resident clones.

TCRdb's copy holds only in-frame clones and misses some; the assay was immunoSEQ multiplex PCR. The sample contains some 100,000 clones, under 90% of which appear only once. Every patient had mismatch repair deficiency by PCR or immunohistochemistry. A few pembrolizumab responders had their TCRs sequenced. This CDR3 region has 14 residues. The V segment lost 3 bases and the J segment 3 bases; nucleotides outside the gene matches: 4. From germline, CDR1 is KGHSH and CDR2 LQKENI. This TCR came from an adult with mismatch repair-deficient cancer. The sequencing here drew on peripheral blood, taken roughly 35 weeks after starting pembrolizumab. The chain is built from TRBV18 and TRBJ1-1, with 7 bases that match TRBD1. This CDR3 is CASSPRQGDTEAFF. In nucleotides, the CDR3 is TGTGCCAGCTCACCTCGTCAGGGGGACACTGAAGCTTTCTTT.